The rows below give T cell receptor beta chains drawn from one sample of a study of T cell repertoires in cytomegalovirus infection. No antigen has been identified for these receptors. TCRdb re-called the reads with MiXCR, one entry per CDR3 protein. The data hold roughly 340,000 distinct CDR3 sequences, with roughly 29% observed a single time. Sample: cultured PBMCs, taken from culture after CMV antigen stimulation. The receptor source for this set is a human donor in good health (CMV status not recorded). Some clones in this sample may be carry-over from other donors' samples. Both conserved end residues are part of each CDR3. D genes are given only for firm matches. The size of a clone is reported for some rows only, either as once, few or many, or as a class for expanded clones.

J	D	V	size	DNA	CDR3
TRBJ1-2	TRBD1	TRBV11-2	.	TGTGCCAGCAGCGCCTTGGACAGGCTAGACTATGGCTACACCTTC	CASSALDRLDYGYTF
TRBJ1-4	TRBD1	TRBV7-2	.	TGTGCCAGCGGGGCAGGGGGCTCGTCTAATGAAAAACTGTTTTTT	CASGAGGSSNEKLFF
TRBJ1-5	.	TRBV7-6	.	TGTGCCAGCAGTTCGGGACGGAGTAGCAATCAGCCCCAGCATTTT	CASSSGRSSNQPQHF
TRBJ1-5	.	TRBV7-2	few	TGTGCCAGCAGCGAAATGGGGCCCGATCAGCCCCAGCATTTT	CASSEMGPDQPQHF
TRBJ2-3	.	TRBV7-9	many	TGTGCCAGCAGCACCGACTTGGTCGCGTCAGATACGCAGTATTTT	CASSTDLVASDTQYF
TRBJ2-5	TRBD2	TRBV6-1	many	TGTGCCAGCAGTGAGGAGGGAGGGAAGACCCAGTACTTC	CASSEEGGKTQYF
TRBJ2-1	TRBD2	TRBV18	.	TGTGCCAGCTCACCGCAACTCAAAACGGCTAGCGGAAGCAATGAGCAGTTCTTC	CASSPQLKTASGSNEQFF
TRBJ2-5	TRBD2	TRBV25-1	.	TGTGCCAGCAGTGAAGGTCTAGCGGGGGACGAGACCCAGTACTTC	CASSEGLAGDETQYF
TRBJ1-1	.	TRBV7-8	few	TGTGCCAGCAGCTCGTTGGACCTGAACACTGAAGCTTTCTTT	CASSSLDLNTEAFF
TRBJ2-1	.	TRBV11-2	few	TGTGCCAGCAGCCCCAGGACATTCAATGAGCAGTTCTTC	CASSPRTFNEQFF
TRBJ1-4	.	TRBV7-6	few	TGTGCCAGCAGCCGGACAGTTAATGAAAAACTGTTTTTT	CASSRTVNEKLFF
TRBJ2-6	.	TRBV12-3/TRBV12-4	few	TGTGCCAGCAGAGGGGTCTCTGGGGCCAACGTCCTGACTTTC	CASRGVSGANVLTF
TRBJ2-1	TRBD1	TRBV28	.	TGTGCCAGCAGTTCCACCTTCCGGGACAGGGGCGATGAGCAGTTCTTC	CASSSTFRDRGDEQFF
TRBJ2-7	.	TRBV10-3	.	TGTGCCATCAGTGAGCTGGCTAGCCCTAGCTACGAGCAGTACTTC	CAISELASPSYEQYF
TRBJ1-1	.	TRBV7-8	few	TGTGCCAGCAGCGGGAGCGGGGGGGCGAACACTGAAGCTTTCTTT	CASSGSGGANTEAFF
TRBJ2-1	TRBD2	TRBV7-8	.	TGTGCCAGCAGCTCCCCCAGGACTAGCGGGGACAATGAGCAGTTCTTC	CASSSPRTSGDNEQFF
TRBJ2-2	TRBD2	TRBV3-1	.	TGTGCCAGCAGCCAAGATTGGCGGGAGCGGGGCACCGGGGAGCTGTTTTTT	CASSQDWRERGTGELFF
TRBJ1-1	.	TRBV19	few	TGTGCCAGTAGTATAGGGGCGGGGGTCATGAACACTGAAGCTTTCTTT	CASSIGAGVMNTEAFF
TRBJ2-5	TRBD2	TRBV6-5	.	TGTGCCAGCGGAGGACTAGCGGGAGCAGAGACCCAGTACTTC	CASGGLAGAETQYF